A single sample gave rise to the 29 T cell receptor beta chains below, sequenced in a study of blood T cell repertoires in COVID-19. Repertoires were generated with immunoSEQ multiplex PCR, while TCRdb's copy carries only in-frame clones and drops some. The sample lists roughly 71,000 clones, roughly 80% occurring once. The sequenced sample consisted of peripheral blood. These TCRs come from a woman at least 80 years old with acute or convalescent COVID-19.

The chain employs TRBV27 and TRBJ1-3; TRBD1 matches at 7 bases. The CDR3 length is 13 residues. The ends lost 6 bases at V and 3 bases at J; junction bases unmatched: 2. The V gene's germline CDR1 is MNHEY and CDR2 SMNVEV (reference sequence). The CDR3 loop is CASSTGVGNTIYF. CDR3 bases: TGTGCCAGCAGCACAGGGGTTGGAAACACCATATATTTT.

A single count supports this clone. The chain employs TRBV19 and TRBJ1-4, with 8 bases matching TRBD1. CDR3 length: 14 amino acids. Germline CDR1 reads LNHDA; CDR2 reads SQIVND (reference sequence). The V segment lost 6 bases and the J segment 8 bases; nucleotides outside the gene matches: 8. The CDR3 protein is CASRPTGGEEKLFF. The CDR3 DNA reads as TGTGCCAGTAGGCCTACAGGGGGAGAGGAAAAACTGTTTTTT.

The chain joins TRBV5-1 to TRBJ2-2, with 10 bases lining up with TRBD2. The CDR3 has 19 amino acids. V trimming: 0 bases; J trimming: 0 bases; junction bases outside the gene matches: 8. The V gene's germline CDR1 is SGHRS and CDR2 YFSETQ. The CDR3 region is CASSLVASGGYANTGELFF. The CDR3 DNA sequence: TGCGCCAGCAGCTTGGTGGCTAGCGGGGGATACGCGAACACCGGGGAGCTGTTTTTT.

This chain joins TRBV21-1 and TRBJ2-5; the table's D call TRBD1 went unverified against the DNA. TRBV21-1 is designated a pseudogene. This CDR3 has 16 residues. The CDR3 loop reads CASSKASQGKQETQYF. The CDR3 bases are TGTGCCAGCAGCAAAGCATCGCAGGGAAAACAAGAGACCCAGTACTTC.

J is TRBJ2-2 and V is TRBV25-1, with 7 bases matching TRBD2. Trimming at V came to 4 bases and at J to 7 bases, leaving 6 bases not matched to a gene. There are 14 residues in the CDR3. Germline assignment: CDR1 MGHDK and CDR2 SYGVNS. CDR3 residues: CASSGKTGGGELFF. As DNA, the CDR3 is TGTGCCAGCAGTGGGAAAACGGGGGGCGGGGAGCTGTTTTTT.

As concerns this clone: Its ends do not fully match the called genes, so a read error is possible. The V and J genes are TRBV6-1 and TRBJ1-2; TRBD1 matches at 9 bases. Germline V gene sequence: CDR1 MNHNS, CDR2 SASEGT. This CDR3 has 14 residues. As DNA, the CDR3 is TGTGCCAGCAGTGAAGGGGACAGGGAAGATGGCTACACCTTT. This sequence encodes CASSEGDREDGYTF.

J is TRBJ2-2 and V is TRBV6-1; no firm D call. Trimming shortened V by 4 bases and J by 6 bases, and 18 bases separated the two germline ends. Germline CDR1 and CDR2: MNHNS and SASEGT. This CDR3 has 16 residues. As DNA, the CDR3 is TGTGCCAGCAGTGTTTACAGCTCCATTTTATCCGGGGAGCTGTTTTTT. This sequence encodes CASSVYSSILSGELFF.

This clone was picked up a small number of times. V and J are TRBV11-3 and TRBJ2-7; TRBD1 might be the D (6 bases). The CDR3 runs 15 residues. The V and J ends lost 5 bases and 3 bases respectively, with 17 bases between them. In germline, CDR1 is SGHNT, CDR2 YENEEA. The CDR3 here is CASSPGVQGGYEQYF. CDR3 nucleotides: TGTGCCAGCAGCCCCGGGGTACAGGGCGGCTACGAGCAGTACTTC.

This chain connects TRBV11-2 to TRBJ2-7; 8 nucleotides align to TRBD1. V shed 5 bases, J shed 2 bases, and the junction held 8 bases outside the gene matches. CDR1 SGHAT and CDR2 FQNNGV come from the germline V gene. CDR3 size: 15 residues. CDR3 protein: CASSPGSGGTYEQYF. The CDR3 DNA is TGTGCCAGCAGCCCCGGATCAGGGGGCACCTACGAGCAGTACTTC.

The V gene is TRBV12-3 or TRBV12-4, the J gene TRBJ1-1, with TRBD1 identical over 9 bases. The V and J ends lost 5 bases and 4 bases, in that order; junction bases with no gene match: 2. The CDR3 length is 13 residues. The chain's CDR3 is CASSKQGATEAFF. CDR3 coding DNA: TGTGCCAGCAGTAAACAGGGGGCCACTGAAGCTTTCTTT.

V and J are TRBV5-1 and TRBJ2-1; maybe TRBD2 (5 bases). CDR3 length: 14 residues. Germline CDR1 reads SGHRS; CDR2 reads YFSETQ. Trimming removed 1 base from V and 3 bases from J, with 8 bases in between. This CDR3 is CASSLLRDYNEQFF. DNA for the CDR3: TGCGCCAGCAGCTTGTTGAGGGACTACAATGAGCAGTTCTTC.

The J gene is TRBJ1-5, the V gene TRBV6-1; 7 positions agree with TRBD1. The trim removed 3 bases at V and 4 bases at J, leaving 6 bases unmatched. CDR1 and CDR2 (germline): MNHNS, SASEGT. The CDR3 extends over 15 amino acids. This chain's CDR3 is CASSDNLQGNQPQHF. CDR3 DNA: TGTGCCAGCAGTGACAACCTACAGGGGAATCAGCCCCAGCATTTT.

CDR3 DNA sequence: TGTGCCAGCAGTACCGAGGTGTCCGCCGTAAAACTGTTTTTT. Protein product: CASSTEVSAVKLFF. The chain couples TRBV6-2 or TRBV6-3 to TRBJ1-4, with D unclear. This CDR3 spans 14 amino acids. Germline CDR1 and CDR2: MNHEY and SVGEGT. The V and J ends lost 5 bases and 10 bases respectively, with 17 bases between them.

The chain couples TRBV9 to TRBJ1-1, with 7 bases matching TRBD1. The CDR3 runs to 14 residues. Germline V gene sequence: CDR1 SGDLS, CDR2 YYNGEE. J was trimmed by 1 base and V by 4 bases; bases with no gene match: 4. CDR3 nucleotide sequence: TGTGCCAGCAGCCCTACAGGGGCGAACACTGAAGCTTTCTTT. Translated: CASSPTGANTEAFF.

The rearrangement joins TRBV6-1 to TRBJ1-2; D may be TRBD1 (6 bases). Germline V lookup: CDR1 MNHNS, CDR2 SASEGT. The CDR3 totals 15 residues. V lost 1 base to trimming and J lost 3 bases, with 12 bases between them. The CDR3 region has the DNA TGTGCCAGCAGTGAAGGGCAGGGGCGGGACTATGGCTACACCTTC. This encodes CASSEGQGRDYGYTF.

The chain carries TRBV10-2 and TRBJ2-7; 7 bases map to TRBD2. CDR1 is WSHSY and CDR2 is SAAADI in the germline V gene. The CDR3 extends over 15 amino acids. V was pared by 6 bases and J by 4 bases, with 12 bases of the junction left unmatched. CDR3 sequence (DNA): TGCGCCAGCAGGGGGGTTTCGGGGGAGGGATACGAGCAGTACTTC. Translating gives CASRGVSGEGYEQYF.

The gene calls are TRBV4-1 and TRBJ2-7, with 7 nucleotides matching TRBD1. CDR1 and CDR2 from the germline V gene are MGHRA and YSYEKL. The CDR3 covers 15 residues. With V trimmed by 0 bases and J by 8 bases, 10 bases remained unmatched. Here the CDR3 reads CASSQEQGTVSKQYF. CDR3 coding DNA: TGCGCCAGCAGCCAAGAACAGGGGACGGTATCGAAGCAGTACTTC.

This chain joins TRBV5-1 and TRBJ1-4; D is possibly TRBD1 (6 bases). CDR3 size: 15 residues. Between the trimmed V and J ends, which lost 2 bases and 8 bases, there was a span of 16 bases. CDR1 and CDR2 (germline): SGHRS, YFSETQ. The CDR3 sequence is CASSLAWGRGEKLFF. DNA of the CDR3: TGCGCCAGCAGCTTAGCCTGGGGGCGCGGAGAAAAACTGTTTTTT.

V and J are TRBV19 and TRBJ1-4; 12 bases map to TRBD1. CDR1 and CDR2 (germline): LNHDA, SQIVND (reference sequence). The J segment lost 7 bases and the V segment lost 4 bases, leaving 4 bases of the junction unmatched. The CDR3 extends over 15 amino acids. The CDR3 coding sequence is TGTGCCAGTAGTACTGGGGACAGGGGGCGTGAAAAACTGTTTTTT. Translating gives CASSTGDRGREKLFF.

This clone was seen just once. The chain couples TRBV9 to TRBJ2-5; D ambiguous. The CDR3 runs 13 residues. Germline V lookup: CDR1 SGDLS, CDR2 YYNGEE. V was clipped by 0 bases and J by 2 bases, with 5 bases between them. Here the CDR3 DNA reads TGTGCCAGCAGCGTAGGTCAGCAAGAGACCCAGTACTTC. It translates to CASSVGQQETQYF.

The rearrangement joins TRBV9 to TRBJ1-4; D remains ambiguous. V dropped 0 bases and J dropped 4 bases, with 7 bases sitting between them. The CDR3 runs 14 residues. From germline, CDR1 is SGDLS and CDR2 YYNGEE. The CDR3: CASSVGPDNEKLFF. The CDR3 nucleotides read TGTGCCAGCAGCGTAGGGCCCGATAATGAAAAACTGTTTTTT.

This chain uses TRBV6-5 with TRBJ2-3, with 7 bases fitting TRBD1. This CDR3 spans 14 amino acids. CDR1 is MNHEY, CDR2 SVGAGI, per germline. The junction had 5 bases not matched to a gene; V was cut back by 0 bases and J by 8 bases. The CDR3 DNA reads TGTGCCAGCAGTTACTCAGACAGGGATTCTACGCAGTATTTT. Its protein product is CASSYSDRDSTQYF.

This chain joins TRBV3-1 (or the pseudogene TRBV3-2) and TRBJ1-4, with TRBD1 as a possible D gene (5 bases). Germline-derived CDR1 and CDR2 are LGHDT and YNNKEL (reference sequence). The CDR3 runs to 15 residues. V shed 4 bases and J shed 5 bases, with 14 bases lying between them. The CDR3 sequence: CASSPLRGGNEKLFF. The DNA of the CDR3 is TGTGCCAGCAGCCCCTTACGGGGGGGGAATGAAAAACTGTTTTTT.

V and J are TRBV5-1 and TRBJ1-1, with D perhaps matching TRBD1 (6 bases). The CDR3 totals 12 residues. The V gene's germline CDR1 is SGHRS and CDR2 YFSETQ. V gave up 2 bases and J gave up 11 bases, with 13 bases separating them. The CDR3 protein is CASSLEQGRAFF. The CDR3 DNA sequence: TGCGCCAGCAGCTTAGAACAGGGTCGGGCTTTCTTT. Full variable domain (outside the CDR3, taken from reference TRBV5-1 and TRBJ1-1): KAGVTQTPRYLIKTRGQQVTLSCSPISGHRSVSWYQQTPGQGLQFLFEYFSETQRNKGNFPGRFSGRQFSNSRSEMNVSTLELGDSALYLCASSLEQGRAFFGQGTRLTVV.

The CDR3 here is CASSVTAGGGVRQFF. CDR3 coding DNA: TGTGCCAGCAGCGTAACGGCGGGGGGCGGGGTTAGGCAGTTCTTC. This rearrangement joins TRBV9 to TRBJ2-1; 8 bases are shared with TRBD2. V was clipped by 1 base and J by 12 bases; unmatched bases: 12. This CDR3 spans 15 amino acids. Germline CDR1 SGDLS, CDR2 YYNGEE.

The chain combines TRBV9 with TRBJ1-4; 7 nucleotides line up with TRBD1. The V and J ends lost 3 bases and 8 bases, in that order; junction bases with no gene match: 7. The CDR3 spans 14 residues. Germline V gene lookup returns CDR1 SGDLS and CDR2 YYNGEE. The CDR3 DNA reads TGTGCCAGCAGCGGACAAGGGGGCGGCGAAAAACTGTTTTTT. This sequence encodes CASSGQGGGEKLFF. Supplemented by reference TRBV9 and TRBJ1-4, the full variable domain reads DSGVTQTPKHLITATGQRVTLRCSPRSGDLSVYWYQQSLDQGLQFLIQYYNGEERAKGNILERFSAQQFPDLHSELNLSSLELGDSALYFCASSGQGGGEKLFFGSGTQLSVL.

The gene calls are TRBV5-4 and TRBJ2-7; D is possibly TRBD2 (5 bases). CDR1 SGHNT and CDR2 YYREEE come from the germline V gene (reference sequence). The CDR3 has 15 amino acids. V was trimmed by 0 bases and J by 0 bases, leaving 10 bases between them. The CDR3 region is CASSLVAGGSYEQYF. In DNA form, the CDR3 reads TGTGCCAGCAGCTTGGTGGCAGGAGGCTCCTACGAGCAGTACTTC.

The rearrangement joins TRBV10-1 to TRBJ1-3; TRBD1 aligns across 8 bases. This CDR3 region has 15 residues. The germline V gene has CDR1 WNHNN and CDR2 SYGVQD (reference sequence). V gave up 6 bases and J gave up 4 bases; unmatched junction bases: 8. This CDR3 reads CASSAGTGSGNTIYF. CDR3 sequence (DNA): TGCGCCAGCAGCGCTGGGACAGGTTCGGGAAACACCATATATTTT.

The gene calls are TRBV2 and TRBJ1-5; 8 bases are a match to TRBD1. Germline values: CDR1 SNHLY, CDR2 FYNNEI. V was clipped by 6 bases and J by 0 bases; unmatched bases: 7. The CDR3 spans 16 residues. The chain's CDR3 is CASSQRTGNSNQPQHF. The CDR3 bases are TGTGCCAGCAGCCAAAGGACAGGGAATAGCAATCAGCCCCAGCATTTT.